This paragraph covers one T cell receptor (beta chain) sequence. What it binds is unknown. Other DNA sequences in this sample translate to the same CDR3. V lost 1 base, J lost 1 base, and 6 bases lay in between. Per the germline V gene, CDR1 is SNHLY and CDR2 is FYNNEI. The length of the CDR3 is 14 residues. The protocol was immunoSEQ multiplex PCR, while the TCRdb copy is restricted to in-frame clones and leaves out a portion. The table lists about 68,000 clones, under 95% of them singletons. The data were obtained in a study of OX40 agonist ivuxolimab in advanced cancers. Study summary: Every 2 weeks, patients got intravenous ivuxolimab at one of six dose levels (0.01-10 mg/kg). A diagnosis of hepatocellular carcinoma, melanoma, renal cell or head and neck cancer was present in dose-escalation patients. Study-wide points: At 0.1-3.0 mg/kg, partial responders had clonal expansion among the lowest observed. Expanded clones tended on average to be more numerous among CD8+ T cells than CD4+.

The rearrangement links TRBV2 to TRBJ2-3; D remains ambiguous. The source of this sequence is an adult with an advanced solid tumor such as melanoma, head and neck, liver or kidney cancer. The sample was CD4+ or CD8+ T cells sorted from blood, taken in a trial of the OX40 agonist ivuxolimab. The chain's CDR3 is CASSEGAGTDTQYF. The CDR3 coding sequence is TGTGCCAGCAGTGAAGGGGCAGGCACAGATACGCAGTATTTT.